This is a list of T cell receptor beta chains from one sample in a study of blood T cell repertoires in COVID-19. TCRdb's copy holds only in-frame clones and misses some; the assay was immunoSEQ multiplex PCR. The sample lists 270,000 or so clones; about nine tenths were seen once. What was sequenced was PBMCs or T cells enriched from blood (not recorded which). Receptors were obtained from a woman in her thirties or forties with acute COVID-19. Both conserved end residues are part of each CDR3. D genes are given only for firm matches. Clone size, where shown, is once, few, many, or a class for clones that have expanded.

>TRBJ2-7|.|.|TRBV27
CASARADTTSYEQYF
TGTGCCAGCGCTAGGGCGGACACGACCTCCTACGAGCAGTACTTC
>TRBJ2-1|TRBD2|few|TRBV7-3
CASSLTGGRSSYNEQFF
TGTGCCAGCAGCTTAACCGGCGGGAGGAGCTCCTACAATGAGCAGTTCTTC
>TRBJ2-2|TRBD2|.|TRBV2
CASSERRTSGGTGELFF
TGTGCCAGCAGTGAAAGGAGGACTAGCGGGGGTACCGGGGAGCTGTTTTTT
>TRBJ2-1|.|once|TRBV20-1
CSASSLKSSYNEQFF
TGCAGTGCTAGTTCGCTGAAGAGCTCCTACAATGAGCAGTTCTTC
>TRBJ1-6|.|.|TRBV12-5
CATGGDFSPLHF
TGTGCTACGGGGGGGGACTTCTCACCCCTCCACTTT
>TRBJ1-4|.|.|TRBV7-9
CASAYGNEKLFF
TGTGCCAGCGCCTACGGGAACGAAAAACTGTTTTTT
>TRBJ2-3|.|.|TRBV7-2
CASSRRQLRSPRADTQYF
TGTGCCAGCAGTCGCCGACAGCTTCGCTCACCTCGCGCAGATACGCAGTATTTT
>TRBJ2-7|TRBD1|.|TRBV28
CASSPGQALPYEQYF
TGTGCCAGCAGTCCGGGACAGGCCCTACCCTACGAGCAGTACTTC
>TRBJ1-5|.|.|TRBV24-1
CATSSAGPGQPQHF
TGTGCCACCAGTAGCGCAGGGCCAGGGCAGCCCCAGCATTTT
>TRBJ2-1|TRBD2|.|TRBV11-1
CASSFSAGGGNEQFF
TGTGCCAGCAGCTTTTCGGCGGGGGGAGGGAATGAGCAGTTCTTC
>TRBJ1-6|TRBD1|.|TRBV7-2
CASSSPGQRLLHF
TGTGCCAGCAGTTCACCGGGACAGCGACTCCTCCACTTT
>TRBJ2-1|TRBD2|once|TRBV5-1
CASSQTSGGNEQFF
TGCGCCAGCAGCCAGACTAGCGGGGGTAATGAGCAGTTCTTC
>TRBJ1-1|TRBD1|.|TRBV7-3
CASSRSTGGNTEAFF
TGTGCCAGCAGCAGATCGACAGGGGGGAACACTGAAGCTTTCTTT
>TRBJ2-7|TRBD2|.|TRBV23-1
CASSQSRLAGAEPYYEQYF
TGCGCCAGCAGTCAATCGCGGCTAGCGGGGGCCGAACCATACTACGAGCAGTACTTC
>TRBJ1-2|.|once|TRBV3-1/TRBV3-2
CASSLPGARGYTF
TGTGCCAGCAGCCTCCCAGGGGCCCGCGGCTACACCTTC
>TRBJ1-1|.|.|TRBV29-1
CSVEQANTEAFF
TGCAGCGTAGAACAGGCGAACACTGAAGCTTTCTTT
>TRBJ1-1|.|.|TRBV2
CASTRTENTEAFF
TGTGCCAGCACCAGGACAGAGAACACTGAAGCTTTCTTT
>TRBJ2-5|.|.|TRBV21-1
CASSRGQGGQETQYF
TGTGCCAGCAGCAGGGGACAGGGAGGACAAGAGACCCAGTACTTC
>TRBJ2-3|.|.|TRBV7-6
CASSLGAGDSDTQYF
TGTGCCAGCAGCTTGGGGGCGGGAGATTCAGATACGCAGTATTTT
>TRBJ2-7|.|.|TRBV30
CAWGRSSYEQYF
TGTGCCTGGGGGAGGAGCTCCTACGAGCAGTACTTC
>TRBJ2-3|TRBD2|.|TRBV7-3
CASTRLRRETLERGTQYF
TGTGCCAGCACCCGTCTACGGCGGGAGACCCTAGAACGTGGTACGCAGTATTTT
>TRBJ2-5|TRBD2|.|TRBV5-6
CASSQGLAGQETQYF
TGTGCCAGCAGCCAAGGACTAGCGGGCCAAGAGACCCAGTACTTC
>TRBJ2-7|TRBD1|.|TRBV24-1
CATSDSGTGVYEQYF
TGTGCCACCAGTGACTCCGGGACAGGAGTCTACGAGCAGTACTTC
>TRBJ2-7|.|.|TRBV5-6
CASSLPGLTYEQYF
TGTGCCAGCAGCTTACCAGGACTAACCTACGAGCAGTACTTC
>TRBJ2-1|TRBD2|.|TRBV27
CASSQTSGSFNEQFF
TGTGCCAGCAGCCAGACTAGCGGGAGTTTCAATGAGCAGTTCTTC
>TRBJ1-6|.|.|TRBV5-5
CASSHPLSDSPLHF
TGTGCCAGCAGCCATCCCCTTAGCGATTCACCCCTCCACTTT
>TRBJ1-4|.|.|TRBV28
CASSRGGVTEKLFF
TGTGCCAGCAGCCGAGGAGGGGTTACGGAAAAACTGTTTTTT
>TRBJ2-2|TRBD1|.|TRBV29-1
CSATGGAAGELFF
TGCAGCGCTACAGGGGGCGCAGCCGGGGAGCTGTTTTTT
>TRBJ2-1|TRBD1|once|TRBV7-9
CASSLAGQGYNEQFF
TGTGCCAGCAGCTTAGCGGGACAGGGGTACAATGAGCAGTTCTTC
>TRBJ2-5|TRBD1|.|TRBV7-9
CASPRGEQGGLPETQYF
TGTGCCAGCCCCAGGGGAGAACAGGGGGGCCTCCCGGAGACCCAGTACTTC
>TRBJ2-7|.|few|TRBV21-1
CASSKKGLPSSYEQYF
TGTGCCAGCAGCAAAAAGGGACTCCCAAGCTCCTACGAGCAGTACTTC
>TRBJ1-4|.|.|TRBV2
CASSRSGANEKLFF
TGTGCCAGCAGTCGATCCGGAGCTAATGAAAAACTGTTTTTT